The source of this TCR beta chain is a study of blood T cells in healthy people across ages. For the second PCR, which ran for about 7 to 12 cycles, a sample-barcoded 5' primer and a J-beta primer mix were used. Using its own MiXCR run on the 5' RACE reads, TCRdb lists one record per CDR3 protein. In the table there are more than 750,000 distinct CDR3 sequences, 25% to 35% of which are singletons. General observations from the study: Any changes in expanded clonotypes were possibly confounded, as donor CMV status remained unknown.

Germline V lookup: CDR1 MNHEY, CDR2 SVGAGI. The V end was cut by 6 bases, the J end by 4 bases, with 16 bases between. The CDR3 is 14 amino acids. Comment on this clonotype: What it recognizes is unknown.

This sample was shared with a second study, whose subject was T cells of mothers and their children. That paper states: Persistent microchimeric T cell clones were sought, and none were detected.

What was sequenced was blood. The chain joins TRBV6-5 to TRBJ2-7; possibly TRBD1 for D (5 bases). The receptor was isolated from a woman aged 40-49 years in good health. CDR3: CASRRTRDLYEQYF. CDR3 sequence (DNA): TGTGCCAGCAGAAGGACCAGGGATCTTTACGAGCAGTACTTC.